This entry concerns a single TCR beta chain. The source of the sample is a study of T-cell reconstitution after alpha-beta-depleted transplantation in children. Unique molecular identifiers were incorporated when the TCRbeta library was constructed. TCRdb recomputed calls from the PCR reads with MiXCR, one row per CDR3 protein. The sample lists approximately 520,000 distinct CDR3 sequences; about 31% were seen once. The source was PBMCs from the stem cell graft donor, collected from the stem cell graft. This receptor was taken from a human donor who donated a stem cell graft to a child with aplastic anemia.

The CDR3 here is CASSPDPRGGEKLFF. The CDR3 nucleotides are TGCGCCAGCAGCCCGGACCCCAGGGGGGGTGAAAAACTGTTTTTT. The chain combines TRBV5-1 with TRBJ1-4; 7 bases are shared with TRBD1. CDR1 is SGHRS, CDR2 YFSETQ, per germline. This CDR3 has 15 residues. Trimming at V came to 4 bases and at J to 7 bases, leaving 10 bases not matched to a gene. Full variable domain (remainder filled in from reference TRBV5-1 and TRBJ1-4): KAGVTQTPRYLIKTRGQQVTLSCSPISGHRSVSWYQQTPGQGLQFLFEYFSETQRNKGNFPGRFSGRQFSNSRSEMNVSTLELGDSALYLCASSPDPRGGEKLFFGSGTQLSVL.